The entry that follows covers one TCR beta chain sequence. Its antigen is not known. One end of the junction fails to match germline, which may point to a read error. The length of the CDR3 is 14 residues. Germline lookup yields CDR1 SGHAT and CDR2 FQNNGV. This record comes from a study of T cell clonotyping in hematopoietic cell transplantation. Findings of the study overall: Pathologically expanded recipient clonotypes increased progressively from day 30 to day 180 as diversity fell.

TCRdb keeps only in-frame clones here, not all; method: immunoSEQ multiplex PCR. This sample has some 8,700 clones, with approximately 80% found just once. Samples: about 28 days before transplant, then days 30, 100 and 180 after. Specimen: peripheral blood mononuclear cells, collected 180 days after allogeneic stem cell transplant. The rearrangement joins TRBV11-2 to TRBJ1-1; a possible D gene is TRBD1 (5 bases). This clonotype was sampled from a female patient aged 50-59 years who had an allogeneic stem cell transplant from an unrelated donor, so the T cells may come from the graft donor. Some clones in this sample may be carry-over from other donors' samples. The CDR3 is CASSLDRVFTEAFF. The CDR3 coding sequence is TGTGCCAGCAGCTTAGACAGGGTTTTCACTGAAGCCTTCTTT. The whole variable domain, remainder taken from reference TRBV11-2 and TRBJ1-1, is EAGVAQSPRYKIIEKRQSVAFWCNPISGHATLYWYQQILGQGPKLLIQFQNNGVVDDSQLPKDRFSAERLKGVDSTLKIQPAKLEDSAVYLCASSLDRVFTEAFFGQGTRLTVV.